A single sample gave rise to the 9 T cell receptor beta chains below, sequenced in a study of Ad26.COV2.S vaccination and SARS-CoV-2 variants. Indicated treatment: 19 received Ad26.COV2.S at low or high dose, single or two shots; about 5 received placebo; per-sample allocation not given. Day 63 after the first injection of vaccine or placebo was the sampling time. Clones were sequenced by immunoSEQ multiplex PCR, and TCRdb holds only the in-frame ones, with some missing. Among roughly 500,000 clones listed, around nine tenths were seen once. The sample here was peripheral blood, taken in a trial of Ad26.COV2.S vaccine versus placebo. Source of these receptors: a person aged 18 to 65 who received the Ad26.COV2.S COVID-19 vaccine or a placebo.

The V gene is TRBV28, the J gene TRBJ1-1; D unresolved. This CDR3 has 14 amino acids. CDR1 is MDHEN, CDR2 SYDVKM, per germline. Trimming stripped 3 bases from V and 4 bases from J, with 12 bases between. Here the CDR3 DNA reads TGTGCCAGCAGTTTGCCGGGTTGGGGCACTGAAGCTTTCTTT. Its protein is CASSLPGWGTEAFF.

The J gene is TRBJ2-7, the V gene TRBV5-1, with D perhaps matching TRBD1 (5 bases). CDR3 size: 14 residues. The ends were cut back, 4 bases at V and 5 bases at J, with 16 bases in the middle. The germline V gene encodes CDR1 SGHRS and CDR2 YFSETQ. The CDR3 here is CASSQQPATDEQYF. The DNA of the CDR3 is TGCGCCAGCAGCCAACAACCCGCGACAGACGAGCAGTACTTC.

The chain recombines TRBV7-2 with TRBJ1-3, with 12 positions matching TRBD1. With 4 bases clipped from V and 0 bases from J, the junction kept 10 bases outside the gene matches. The CDR3 is 19 residues long. Germline CDR1 reads SGHTA; CDR2 reads FQGNSA. This CDR3 reads CASSSLGQGASRSGNTIYF. Here the CDR3 DNA reads TGTGCCAGCAGCTCTCTGGGACAGGGGGCCTCCCGCTCTGGAAACACCATATATTTT.

This clone occurred once. J is TRBJ1-5 and V is TRBV7-2, with D perhaps TRBD1 (5 bases). Trimming shortened V by 1 base and J by 9 bases, and 16 bases separated the two germline ends. CDR1 is SGHTA and CDR2 is FQGNSA in the germline V gene. This CDR3 comprises 15 residues. CDR3 sequence: CASSLGVGGQLPQHF. CDR3 sequence (DNA): TGTGCCAGCAGCTTAGGGGTCGGGGGTCAATTGCCCCAGCATTTT.

The chain has TRBV6-2 or TRBV6-3 and TRBJ2-1; TRBD2 agrees at 10 bases. The length of the CDR3 is 18 residues. Germline CDR1 is MNHEY and CDR2 is SVGEGT. J lost 5 bases, V lost 4 bases, and 14 bases had no gene match. CDR3 DNA sequence: TGTGCCAGCAGTTCTCCGGGACTAGCGTTGATCATCCACAATGAGCAGTTCTTC. Translation gives CASSSPGLALIIHNEQFF.

The chain employs TRBV2 and TRBJ2-7; 9 positions match TRBD1. Germline V gene lookup returns CDR1 SNHLY and CDR2 FYNNEI. This CDR3 has 14 residues. The ends lost 7 bases at V and 5 bases at J; junction bases unmatched: 9. CDR3 in amino acids: CASKPGQGLNEQYF. As DNA, the CDR3 is TGTGCCAGCAAACCGGGACAGGGCCTCAACGAGCAGTACTTC.

The rearrangement uses TRBV13 and TRBJ2-3, with D unresolved. Germline V gene sequence: CDR1 PRHDT, CDR2 FYEKMQ (reference sequence). V was cut by 3 bases and J by 2 bases, with 9 bases left in between. The CDR3 loop spans 14 amino acids. CDR3 residues: CASSLRSTTDTQYF. In nucleotides, the CDR3 is TGTGCCAGCAGCTTGCGGTCGACCACAGATACGCAGTATTTT.

V usage is TRBV29-1 and J usage is TRBJ2-3, with D possibly called TRBD1 or TRBD2 (5 bases each). Germline CDR1 SQVTM, CDR2 ANQGSEA. The CDR3 length is 14 residues. Trimming stripped 5 bases from V and 0 bases from J, with 12 bases between. The DNA of the CDR3 is TGCAGCGTTTACCGGGACCCGAGCACAGATACGCAGTATTTT. Protein: CSVYRDPSTDTQYF.

This clone was found a few times. The chain recombines TRBV19 with TRBJ1-1; D is unclear. Trimming removed 5 bases from V and 1 base from J, with 11 bases in between. The germline V gene encodes CDR1 LNHDA and CDR2 SQIVND (reference sequence). The CDR3 has 14 residues. CDR3 sequence reads: CASSARTANTEAFF. The CDR3 nucleotides are TGTGCCAGTAGTGCCCGGACGGCGAACACTGAAGCTTTCTTT.